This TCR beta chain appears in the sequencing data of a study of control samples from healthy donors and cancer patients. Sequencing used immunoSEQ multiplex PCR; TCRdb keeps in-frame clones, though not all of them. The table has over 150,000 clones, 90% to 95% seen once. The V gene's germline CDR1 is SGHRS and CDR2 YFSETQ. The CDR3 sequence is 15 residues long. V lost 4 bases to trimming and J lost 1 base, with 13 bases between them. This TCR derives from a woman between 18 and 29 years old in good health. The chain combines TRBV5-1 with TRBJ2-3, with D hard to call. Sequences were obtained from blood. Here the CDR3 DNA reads TGCGCCAGCAGCCTAGGGAACCGTGGCACAGATACGCAGTATTTT. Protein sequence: CASSLGNRGTDTQYF.